This TCR beta chain originates from a study of CD4 T cells in relation to SARS-CoV-2 and coronaviruses. Across the whole study: After 10 days of antigen culture, PBMC TCR beta CDR3s were sequenced. Broader study findings: This crossreactivity analysis covered spike protein alone, no other viral proteins.

There are 14 residues in the CDR3. The trim removed 7 bases at V and 1 base at J, leaving 0 bases unmatched. The germline gives CDR1 WSHSY, CDR2 SAAADI. Notes on this clone: What it binds is unknown.

Libraries were prepared by immunoSEQ multiplex PCR; TCRdb keeps only in-frame clonotypes and omits some of them. The sample includes fewer than 20,000 clones, around three quarters seen only once; the top ten take about 29%. Before the COVID-19 pandemic, during about 2010-2018, CD4+ T cells were taken from unexposed donors. The cells were cultured for approximately ten days before CD4+ T cells were isolated. The clonotype comes from a human donor in good health. The chain carries TRBV10-2 and TRBJ2-4; TRBD2 aligns across 11 bases. Sequenced material: CD4+ T cells from PBMCs, cultured in vitro. The CDR3 bases are TGCGCCAGCACTAGCGGGAGGGCCAAAAACATTCAGTACTTC. Protein: CASTSGRAKNIQYF.